These 23 T cell receptor beta chains originate from one sample sequenced in a study of blood T cells in healthy people across ages. For the second PCR, which ran for about 7 to 11 cycles, a sample-barcoded 5' primer and a J-beta primer mix were used. TCRdb re-called the 5' RACE reads through MiXCR, storing one row per CDR3 protein. The sample holds roughly 1,700,000 distinct CDR3 sequences; 28% are singletons and the top ten take over 7%. The sequencing sample was made of blood. The receptors stem from a woman under 40 in good health.

V is TRBV7-8 and J is TRBJ2-6; D is possibly TRBD1 (6 bases). Germline V gene lookup returns CDR1 SGHVS and CDR2 FQNEAQ. CDR3 length: 20 amino acids. The V end lost 1 base, the J end lost 2 bases, and 21 bases lay between the germline ends. In nucleotides, the CDR3 is TGTGCCAGCAGCTTAGGAAGTCTCGACAGGAGAGCAACTGGGGCCAACGTCCTGACTTTC. Translation gives CASSLGSLDRRATGANVLTF.

A note on this clonotype: The junction differs from germline at one of its ends, possibly a read error. The chain couples TRBV3-1 to TRBJ2-7, with unresolved D. The CDR3 is made up of 13 amino acids. Germline CDR1 LGHDT, CDR2 YNNKEL (reference sequence). As DNA, the CDR3 is TGTGCCAGCAGCCAAGGGGTCGGCGACGAGCATTACTTC. It is translated as CASSQGVGDEHYF.

The chain carries TRBV7-2 and TRBJ1-4; D uncertain. The CDR3 length is 13 residues. Germline CDR1 and CDR2: SGHTA and FQGNSA. Between the trimmed V and J ends, which lost 2 bases and 7 bases, there was a span of 8 bases. The CDR3 DNA is TGTGCCAGCAGCTTATGGTTCGGTGAAAAACTGTTTTTT. It translates to CASSLWFGEKLFF.

With regard to this clonotype: One end of the junction varies from germline; a read error may be responsible. J is TRBJ1-2 and V is TRBV6-5, with a possible D match to TRBD1 (6 bases). The CDR3 is 14 amino acids. Germline V lookup: CDR1 MNHEY, CDR2 SVGAGI. CDR3 protein: CASGMAGANYDYTF. The CDR3 nucleotides read TGTGCCAGCGGGATGGCAGGGGCTAACTATGACTACACCTTC.

This chain uses TRBV4-1 with TRBJ1-1, with D uncertain. The CDR3 runs 14 residues. V was pared by 3 bases and J by 1 base, with 9 bases between. CDR1 is MGHRA and CDR2 is YSYEKL in the germline V gene. DNA for the CDR3: TGCGCCAGCAGCCATGCGGCCAGGAACACTGAAGCTTTCTTT. It encodes CASSHAARNTEAFF.

This chain connects TRBV7-8 to TRBJ2-1; perhaps TRBD2 as D (5 bases). Trimming removed 1 base at V and 6 bases at J, with 7 bases between. Germline assignment: CDR1 SGHVS and CDR2 FQNEAQ. This CDR3 is built from 13 residues. Here the CDR3 reads CASSLDGINEQFF. The DNA for the CDR3 is TGTGCCAGCAGCTTAGACGGGATCAATGAGCAGTTCTTC.

CDR3 in amino acids: CASSYEDRNTEAFF. In DNA form, the CDR3 reads TGTGCCAGCAGTTACGAGGACAGGAACACTGAAGCTTTCTTT. The chain joins TRBV6-5 to TRBJ1-1; D is possibly TRBD1 (6 bases). This CDR3 is built from 14 residues. Trimming took 2 bases from V and 1 from J, leaving 8 bases between them. The germline V gene encodes CDR1 MNHEY and CDR2 SVGAGI.

The chain couples TRBV21-1 to TRBJ1-5; TRBD1, the table's D call, lacks a check against the DNA. TRBV21-1 is described as a pseudogene. CDR3 length: 15 amino acids. CDR3 residues: CASSSAFRGRQPQHF. The CDR3 DNA sequence: TGTGCCAGCAGCTCCGCTTTCAGGGGGCGTCAGCCCCAGCATTTT.

The V and J genes are TRBV4-3 and TRBJ1-1; the D gene is possibly TRBD1 (6 bases). The CDR3 runs to 15 residues. V was shortened by 3 bases and J by 1 base, with 12 bases between the two germline ends. Germline loops: CDR1 LGHNA, CDR2 YSLEER. The CDR3 nucleotides are TGCGCCAGCAGCCAGAGCACAGGGTGGAACACTGAAGCTTTCTTT. It translates to CASSQSTGWNTEAFF.

This clonotype has a count of ten or more. The chain has TRBV6-6 and TRBJ2-7; 7 bases match TRBD2. Germline CDR1 MNHNY, CDR2 SVGAGI (reference sequence). The junction had 4 bases not matched to a gene; V was cut back by 6 bases and J by 5 bases. This CDR3 is 12 amino acids long. The CDR3 region has the DNA TGTGCCAGCAGGGGGGGAGGGAACGAGCAGTACTTC. Protein product: CASRGGGNEQYF.

With regard to this clonotype: The junction departs from germline at one end; a sequencing error may be responsible. J is TRBJ1-5 and V is TRBV10-3; D ambiguous. CDR1 ENHRY and CDR2 SYGVKD come from the germline V gene. The CDR3 runs to 15 residues. The CDR3 DNA sequence: TGTGCCATCAGTGAGTCGGAAAGGCCCAATCAGCCCCGGCATTTT. Amino acids: CAISESERPNQPRHF.

About this clonotype: One end of the junction is discordant with germline, which a read error may explain. The V and J genes are TRBV10-3 and TRBJ2-1; 9 bases are a match to TRBD2. Per germline, CDR1 ENHRY and CDR2 SYGVKD. This CDR3 has 16 residues. CDR3 bases: TGTACCATCAGGGGTAGCGGGAGAGGCCCCGAGAATGAGCAGTTCTTC. Its protein product is CTIRGSGRGPENEQFF.

This clonotype was observed many times. J is TRBJ2-5 and V is TRBV11-1, with D uncertain. This CDR3 has 14 residues. V was trimmed by 1 base and J by 5 bases, leaving 11 bases between them. Germline V gene data show CDR1 as SGHAT and CDR2 as FQDESV (reference sequence). The CDR3 nucleotides are TGTGCCAGCAGCTTAGTTGCTGGGTACGAGACCCAGTACTTC. Translated, it gives CASSLVAGYETQYF.

A word on this clonotype: One end of the junction varies from germline; a read error may be responsible. V gene TRBV27 combines with J gene TRBJ2-2; possible D gene TRBD2, 5 bases. This CDR3 comprises 12 residues. The germline V gene has CDR1 MNHEY and CDR2 SMNVEV (reference sequence). The CDR3: CASSSSTGERFF. CDR3 in DNA: TGTGCCAGCAGTTCGTCCACCGGGGAGCGGTTTTTT.

This clonotype was seen only a few times. This chain connects TRBV24-1 to TRBJ2-3, with 13 bases matching TRBD2. The V gene's germline CDR1 is KGHDR and CDR2 SFDVKD. After removal of 4 bases from V and 3 bases from J, the junction contained 6 bases not matched to a gene. The CDR3 is made up of 17 amino acids. The chain's CDR3 is CATSDGGLAGETDTQYF. CDR3 sequence (DNA): TGTGCCACCAGTGACGGAGGACTAGCGGGAGAGACAGATACGCAGTATTTT.

Comments on this clonotype: Relative to the germline gene, one junction end is altered; a read error may explain this. This chain uses TRBV5-8 with TRBJ1-5; tentatively, D is TRBD1 (6 bases). The length of the CDR3 is 15 residues. The germline CDR1 and CDR2 sequences are SGHTS and YDEGEE. Here the CDR3 reads CASSLATGSSQPQHF. The CDR3, as DNA: TGTGCCAGCAGCTTGGCCACAGGGAGCAGTCAGCCCCAGCATTTT.

This clonotype has only a few counts. One end of the junction is discordant with germline, which a read error may explain. The chain recombines TRBV5-1 with TRBJ2-7, with a tentative D call TRBD2 (6 bases). CDR1 and CDR2 from the germline V gene are SGHRS and YFSETQ. This CDR3 region has 15 residues. CDR3 DNA sequence: TGCGCCAGCAGCCCCGTTATTAGCGGAACCTACGAGCGGTACTTC. Protein product: CASSPVISGTYERYF.

This clonotype was seen many times. V usage is TRBV5-1 and J usage is TRBJ2-7, with D perhaps TRBD2 (6 bases). V lost 4 bases, J lost 1 base, and 15 bases lay in between. The CDR3 is made up of 15 amino acids. In germline, CDR1 is SGHRS, CDR2 YFSETQ. The CDR3 DNA reads as TGCGCCAGCAGCCCGCGGGACTTTCCTTCCTACGAGCAGTACTTC. It codes for CASSPRDFPSYEQYF.

The chain carries TRBV7-2 and TRBJ2-3, with 10 positions matching TRBD2. Trimming removed 2 bases from V and 4 bases from J; junction bases left unmatched: 9. This CDR3 has 17 residues. Germline lookup yields CDR1 SGHTA and CDR2 FQGNSA. CDR3 residues: CASSLPSGGARADTQYF. Written as DNA, the CDR3 is TGTGCCAGCAGCTTACCCAGCGGGGGGGCCAGGGCAGATACGCAGTATTTT.

The table lists this clonotype with many counts. The gene calls are TRBV5-5 and TRBJ2-1; D is uncertain. V shed 4 bases and J shed 1 base, with 21 bases lying between them. Germline CDR1 reads SGHKS; CDR2 reads YYEKEE (reference sequence). The CDR3 spans 18 residues. The CDR3 DNA reads as TGTGCCAGCAGCCTTCTTTTCGCGACATTAGGGTCCTACAATGAGCAGTTCTTC. It encodes CASSLLFATLGSYNEQFF.

This chain connects TRBV9 to TRBJ2-1; D possibly corresponds to TRBD2 (6 bases). The CDR3 loop spans 15 amino acids. CDR1 is SGDLS and CDR2 is YYNGEE in the germline V gene. V lost 2 bases, J lost 1 base, and 10 bases lay in between. The CDR3 DNA follows: TGTGCCAGCAGCGTTAGCGGTCCTTCCTACAATGAGCAGTTCTTC. This encodes CASSVSGPSYNEQFF.

The chain is built from TRBV20-1 and TRBJ2-3; D might be TRBD2 (6 bases). Germline CDR1 is DFQATT and CDR2 is SNEGSKA (reference sequence). CDR3 size: 12 residues. Trimming cost V 8 bases and J 2 bases, with 11 bases left between them. The CDR3 protein is CSTGTHTDTQYF. CDR3 DNA sequence: TGCAGTACCGGGACTCACACAGATACGCAGTATTTT.

Turning to this clonotype: Possible read error: a much larger clone is one base away. The J gene is TRBJ2-5, the V gene TRBV7-2; maybe TRBD2 (6 bases). TRBJ2-1 matches the DNA end more closely, so the J call is doubtful. The length of the CDR3 is 15 residues. CDR1 is SGHTA, CDR2 FQGNSA, per germline. CDR3 DNA: TGTGCCAGCAGCCGGGGACTTGGGGTGCAAGAGACCCAGTTCTTC. Residues: CASSRGLGVQETQFF.